Each of the 9 T cell receptor beta chains below was sequenced from the same sample in a study of blood T cell repertoires in COVID-19. Sequencing used immunoSEQ multiplex PCR; TCRdb keeps in-frame clones, though not all of them. The sample carries roughly 180,000 clones, 80% to 90% recorded once. The sequenced material came from peripheral blood. The receptor set was obtained from a man in his 70s with active or convalescent COVID-19.

The chain uses TRBV11-2 and TRBJ2-2, with 8 bases matching TRBD2. CDR1 SGHAT and CDR2 FQNNGV come from the germline V gene. The CDR3 length is 16 residues. V lost 2 bases to trimming and J lost 0 bases; unmatched junction nucleotides: 2. CDR3 sequence (DNA): TGTGCCAGCAGCTTACGGGGGGGGCCGAACACCGGGGAGCTGTTTTTT. This gives the protein CASSLRGGPNTGELFF.

The chain couples TRBV28 to TRBJ2-7, with 11 bases matching TRBD2. Trimming took 2 bases from V and 7 from J; bases not matched to a gene: 19. Germline values: CDR1 MDHEN, CDR2 SYDVKM. This CDR3 has 19 residues. The DNA of the CDR3 is TGTGCCAGCAGTTTAATCCCCCTGAGGATAGCGGGAGGGCCTGAAGAGCAGTACTTC. Its protein is CASSLIPLRIAGGPEEQYF.

This clone was seen a single time. CDR3 in DNA: TGTGCCAGTAGTATGGGGGGGCCCTCCTACGAGCAGTACTTC. This gives the protein CASSMGGPSYEQYF. The V gene is TRBV19, the J gene TRBJ2-7; D perhaps matches TRBD2 (7 bases). The length of the CDR3 is 14 residues. Germline V CDR1 and CDR2: LNHDA, SQIVND (reference sequence). Trimming took 3 bases from V and 0 from J, leaving 9 bases between them.

The rearrangement uses TRBV28 and TRBJ2-7; D remains ambiguous. Germline lookup yields CDR1 MDHEN and CDR2 SYDVKM. CDR3 size: 14 residues. With 6 bases removed from V and 3 bases from J, the gap between germline ends came to 15 bases. CDR3 amino acids: CASSPSETRYEQYF. The CDR3 region has the DNA TGTGCCAGCAGCCCATCCGAGACACGCTACGAGCAGTACTTC.

This clone was seen just once. This sequence joins TRBV5-8 and TRBJ1-3, with a possible D match to TRBD1 (6 bases). Germline assignment: CDR1 SGHTS and CDR2 YDEGEE. The CDR3 totals 15 residues. V lost 1 base and J 0 bases, leaving 8 bases between the germline ends. The CDR3 bases are TGTGCCAGCAGCTTGAGGGGGACCTCTGGAAACACCATATATTTT. It is translated as CASSLRGTSGNTIYF.

The V gene is TRBV12-3 or TRBV12-4, the J gene TRBJ1-6; 7 nucleotides align to TRBD1. The CDR3 spans 13 residues. With 10 bases clipped from V and 6 bases from J, the junction kept 6 bases outside the gene matches. The CDR3 loop reads CATRDSLNSPLHF. The DNA of the CDR3 is TGTGCCACCCGGGACAGTCTTAATTCACCCCTCCACTTT.

The chain is built from TRBV19 and TRBJ1-5; TRBD1 might be the D (6 bases). Germline assignment: CDR1 LNHDA and CDR2 SQIVND (reference sequence). The CDR3 extends over 15 amino acids. Trimming cost V 5 bases and J 0 bases, with 11 bases left between them. CDR3 DNA: TGTGCCAGTAGTCAGGGGTGGGATAGCAATCAGCCCCAGCATTTT. It yields the protein CASSQGWDSNQPQHF.

The chain has TRBV27 and TRBJ1-1; TRBD1 might be the D (5 bases). Trimming took off 3 bases at V and 10 bases at J, with 15 bases between the two ends. The CDR3 has 13 residues. The germline gives CDR1 MNHEY, CDR2 SMNVEV (reference sequence). The CDR3 DNA reads as TGTGCCAGCAGTTTGAAAGGGGCATCGGGAGCTTTCTTT. It codes for CASSLKGASGAFF.

The table lists this clone with a few counts. The V call is TRBV19, the J call TRBJ2-7; 10 nucleotides match TRBD1. Germline V gives CDR1 LNHDA, CDR2 SQIVND (reference sequence). The CDR3 covers 14 residues. V lost 10 bases, J lost 0 bases, and 6 bases stayed unmatched. The CDR3 reads CATTGTGASYEQYF. The CDR3 nucleotides are TGTGCCACGACCGGGACAGGGGCCTCCTACGAGCAGTACTTC.